These 29 T cell receptor beta chains originate from one sample sequenced in a study of type 1 regulatory T cells (dated by TCRdb to the early 2020s). Sequencing was carried out with an Illumina MiSeq. Using fastp at Q25 and MiXCR, TCRdb reprocessed the public reads and kept productive beta chains. Each CDR3 protein gets just one entry, which takes the most common genes and DNA from the rows behind it. This sample gives some 71,000 distinct CDR3 sequences in total; about 20% of them show up just once. Around 8% of the sample is in the top ten clones. Broader findings and caveats from the paper: Tr1 cells showed a more restricted TCR repertoire than non-Tr1 cells, which the study interpreted as alloantigen-induced clonal expansion.

The antigens of these receptors remain unknown. Sequencing input: cultured type 1 regulatory T (Tr1) cells, either the whole culture or a sorted fraction (not recorded which). In light of the paper, this sample's cell subset or site label describes: type 1 regulatory T cells sorted from the T-allo10 product. The receptors were gathered from a human donor in good health.

This clonotype was detected ten times or more. The chain employs TRBV6-5 and TRBJ1-1, with D possibly TRBD1 on 6 matching bases. This CDR3 spans 15 amino acids. V was pared by 4 bases and J by 4 bases, with 16 bases between. CDR1 is MNHEY and CDR2 is SVGAGI in the germline V gene. As DNA, the CDR3 is TGTGCCAGCAGTTTGAACCAGGGGCAAGGCACTGAAGCTTTCTTT. Protein product: CASSLNQGQGTEAFF.

The genes are TRBV7-6 and TRBJ2-5; 7 nucleotides line up with TRBD2. The CDR3 runs 16 residues. Germline CDR1 reads SGHVS; CDR2 reads FNYEAQ. Losses at the gene ends were 1 base for V and 6 bases for J; bases not matched to a gene: 11. CDR3 amino acids: CASSLVLTSVEKTQYF. The CDR3 bases are TGTGCCAGCAGCTTAGTTCTTACTAGCGTGGAAAAGACCCAGTACTTC. Full variable domain (missing parts from reference TRBV7-6 and TRBJ2-5): GAGVSQSPRYKVTKRGQDVALRCDPISGHVSLYWYRQALGQGPEFLTYFNYEAQQDKSGLPNDRFSAERPEGSISTLTIQRTEQRDSAMYRCASSLVLTSVEKTQYFGPGTRLLVL.

In its sample, this clonotype was seen a few times. The chain has TRBV5-1 and TRBJ1-1, with D unclear. The ends were cut back, 0 bases at V and 0 bases at J, with 6 bases in the middle. Germline V gene sequence: CDR1 SGHRS, CDR2 YFSETQ. This CDR3 comprises 14 residues. The CDR3 DNA reads TGCGCCAGCAGCTTGGATCCGGTGAACACTGAAGCTTTCTTT. It yields the protein CASSLDPVNTEAFF.

In its sample, this clonotype was seen once. The rearrangement joins TRBV29-1 to TRBJ1-1; tentative D call: TRBD1 (5 bases). V lost 0 bases, J lost 11 bases, and 13 bases lay in between. CDR3 length: 12 residues. Per the germline V gene, CDR1 is SQVTM and CDR2 is ANQGSEA. For the CDR3, the DNA is TGCAGCGTTGAAGAGACCGGGGCCGCGGCTTTCTTT. Translated, it gives CSVEETGAAAFF. Looking up the rest from reference TRBV29-1 and TRBJ1-1 gives the full variable domain: SAVISQKPSRDICQRGTSLTIQCQVDSQVTMMFWYRQQPGQSLTLIATANQGSEATYESGFVIDKFPISRPNLTFSTLTVSNMSPEDSSIYLCSVEETGAAAFFGQGTRLTVV.

The rearrangement links TRBV18 to TRBJ1-1; D is ambiguous. The V and J ends lost 3 bases and 1 base respectively, with 6 bases between them. Germline CDR1 reads KGHSH; CDR2 reads LQKENI. The CDR3 is made up of 13 amino acids. The CDR3 DNA sequence: TGTGCCAGCTCACCCCGGGAGAACACTGAAGCTTTCTTT. This sequence encodes CASSPRENTEAFF.

J is TRBJ1-2 and V is TRBV5-1; D unclear. CDR3 length: 13 residues. The V and J ends lost 0 bases and 7 bases respectively, with 10 bases between them. CDR1 is SGHRS and CDR2 is YFSETQ in the germline V gene. The chain's CDR3 is CASSLAVGSGYTF. In DNA form, the CDR3 reads TGCGCCAGCAGCTTGGCTGTCGGCTCTGGCTACACCTTC.

This rearrangement joins TRBV12-3 or TRBV12-4 to TRBJ1-1; D remains unclear. The CDR3 length is 12 residues. V dropped 11 bases and J dropped 1 base, with 11 bases sitting between them. CDR3 nucleotides: TGTGCCTCACAAAGGGAGAACACTGAAGCTTTCTTT. Translating it yields CASQRENTEAFF.

This clonotype was counted only a few times. The chain uses TRBV6-1 and TRBJ2-5, with D uncertain. Between the trimmed V and J ends, which lost 3 bases and 6 bases, there was a span of 14 bases. The CDR3 loop spans 14 amino acids. The germline V gene has CDR1 MNHNS and CDR2 SASEGT. The CDR3 bases are TGTGCCAGCAGTGAGCGCGCCAACGGAAAGACCCAGTACTTC. This translates into CASSERANGKTQYF.

This clonotype was observed once. V and J are TRBV19 and TRBJ1-1; D is possibly TRBD1 (5 bases). CDR1 LNHDA and CDR2 SQIVND come from the germline V gene (reference sequence). The CDR3 length is 14 residues. V was clipped by 1 base and J by 4 bases, with 10 bases between them. In DNA, the CDR3 is TGTGCCAGTAGTATAGTTAACACAGGCACTGAAGCTTTCTTT. This encodes CASSIVNTGTEAFF.

This clonotype turned up a few times. The chain couples TRBV5-1 to TRBJ2-2; D may be TRBD2 (6 bases). V lost 4 bases, J lost 5 bases, and 12 bases lay in between. Germline values: CDR1 SGHRS, CDR2 YFSETQ. The CDR3 has 14 amino acids. The CDR3: CASSRSGDTGELFF. For the CDR3, the DNA is TGCGCCAGCAGCCGGTCGGGGGATACCGGGGAGCTGTTTTTT.

This clonotype was found many times. The rearrangement links TRBV18 to TRBJ1-5; 8 bases agree with TRBD1. There are 14 residues in the CDR3. Germline CDR1 and CDR2: KGHSH and LQKENI. J lost 7 bases, V lost 3 bases, and 5 bases had no gene match. The CDR3 region is CASSPDREAQPQHF. The CDR3 bases are TGTGCCAGCTCACCGGACAGGGAGGCACAGCCCCAGCATTTT.

The V gene is TRBV7-9, the J gene TRBJ1-5; D may be TRBD1 (6 bases). Germline assignment: CDR1 SEHNR and CDR2 FQNEAQ (reference sequence). V lost 5 bases, J lost 9 bases, and 17 bases lay in between. The CDR3 is made up of 14 amino acids. The CDR3: CASSHPGEGRPQHF. CDR3 coding DNA: TGTGCCAGCAGCCACCCAGGGGAAGGGCGGCCCCAGCATTTT.

The V call is TRBV14, the J call TRBJ1-1, with a possible D match to TRBD1 (6 bases). Trimming took off 5 bases at V and 11 bases at J, with 15 bases between the two ends. CDR1 is SGHDN, CDR2 FVKESK, per germline. The length of the CDR3 is 12 residues. The CDR3 DNA follows: TGTGCCAGCAGCTCAATAGGGGGAATGGCTTTCTTT. As protein: CASSSIGGMAFF.

This clonotype was recorded a few times. This chain connects TRBV7-9 to TRBJ2-3; no definite D call. Looked up from germline, CDR1 is SEHNR and CDR2 is FQNEAQ (reference sequence). With 7 bases removed from V and 3 bases from J, the gap between germline ends came to 11 bases. The CDR3 contains 13 residues. The CDR3 loop is CASNRVFTDTQYF. The CDR3 DNA is TGTGCCAGCAATCGCGTTTTTACAGATACGCAGTATTTT. Using reference TRBV7-9 and TRBJ2-3 for the parts outside the CDR3, the full variable domain is DTGVSQNPRHKITKRGQNVTFRCDPISEHNRLYWYRQTLGQGPEFLTYFQNEAQLEKSRLLSDRFSAERPKGSFSTLEIQRTEQGDSAMYLCASNRVFTDTQYFGPGTRLTVL.

The chain carries TRBV29-1 and TRBJ2-5, with 8 nucleotides matching TRBD1. CDR3 length: 14 amino acids. The germline V gene has CDR1 SQVTM and CDR2 ANQGSEA. V gave up 6 bases and J gave up 5 bases; unmatched junction bases: 11. CDR3 DNA: TGCAGCGTATGGGACAGGACCTTATCGGAGACCCAGTACTTC. This gives the protein CSVWDRTLSETQYF.

The chain has TRBV18 and TRBJ1-2; D is ambiguous. Germline assignment: CDR1 KGHSH and CDR2 LQKENI. V was pared by 3 bases and J by 5 bases, with 10 bases between. The CDR3 loop spans 13 amino acids. DNA of the CDR3: TGTGCCAGCTCACCGTCTGAAATTTATGGCTACACCTTC. This sequence encodes CASSPSEIYGYTF.

The chain employs TRBV19 and TRBJ2-1; weak D call: TRBD2 (6 bases). Germline CDR1 is LNHDA and CDR2 is SQIVND (reference sequence). This CDR3 contains 12 residues. Trimming pared 3 bases from V and 9 bases from J, leaving 9 bases between. DNA of the CDR3: TGTGCCAGTAGTATTACGGGAGCTGAGCAGTTCTTC. Its translation: CASSITGAEQFF.

This clonotype was picked up a small number of times. In DNA form, the CDR3 reads TGTGCCAGCAGCCCTTTTGGTGGTAGCGGGAGTTACGAGCAGTACTTC. Amino acids: CASSPFGGSGSYEQYF. The chain carries TRBV27 and TRBJ2-7, with 9 nucleotides matching TRBD2. CDR3 length: 16 residues. The junction had 13 bases not matched to a gene; V was cut back by 6 bases and J by 4 bases. CDR1 and CDR2 (germline): MNHEY, SMNVEV (reference sequence).

This clonotype has a count of ten or more. The rearrangement joins TRBV9 to TRBJ2-7, with 7 nucleotides matching TRBD1. The CDR3 runs 16 residues. The V and J ends lost 1 base and 1 base, in that order; junction bases with no gene match: 8. Germline CDR1 and CDR2: SGDLS and YYNGEE. CDR3 amino acids: CASSVRGDRESYEQYF. In nucleotides, the CDR3 is TGTGCCAGCAGCGTAAGAGGTGACAGGGAGTCCTACGAGCAGTACTTC. The entire variable domain, with the rest obtained from reference TRBV9 and TRBJ2-7, is as follows: DSGVTQTPKHLITATGQRVTLRCSPRSGDLSVYWYQQSLDQGLQFLIQYYNGEERAKGNILERFSAQQFPDLHSELNLSSLELGDSALYFCASSVRGDRESYEQYFGPGTRLTVT.

This clonotype has at least ten counts. V gene TRBV12-2 combines with J gene TRBJ1-5; the table's D call of TRBD1 was not tested on the DNA. TRBV12-2 is a pseudogene locus. CDR3 length equals 17 residues. The CDR3 DNA sequence: TGTGCAAGTCGCGCCCACCGAGAGGGGAATAGCAATCAGCCCCAGCATTTT. It specifies CASRAHREGNSNQPQHF.

The chain uses TRBV6-5 and TRBJ1-1; no clear D gene. This CDR3 contains 13 residues. Germline V CDR1 and CDR2: MNHEY, SVGAGI. The ends were cut back, 2 bases at V and 4 bases at J, with 8 bases in the middle. As DNA, the CDR3 is TGTGCCAGCAGTTACCTCCCGGGCACTGAAGCTTTCTTT. It encodes CASSYLPGTEAFF.

Regarding this clonotype: This could be a read error, since a much larger clone is one nucleotide away. The chain carries TRBV7-2 and TRBJ2-5; tentatively, D is TRBD2 (5 bases). The CDR3 spans 12 residues. The germline gives CDR1 SGHTA, CDR2 FQGNSA. The CDR3 DNA reads TGTGCCAGCAGCTTGTCGTGGGAGAACCAGTACTTC. It translates to CASSLSWENQYF. Full variable domain (rest looked up from reference TRBV7-2 and TRBJ2-5): GAGVSQSPSNKVTEKGKDVELRCDPISGHTALYWYRQSLGQGLEFLIYFQGNSAPDKSGLPSDRFSAERTGGSVSTLTIQRTQQEDSAVYLCASSLSWENQYFGPGTRLLVL.

V is TRBV7-9 and J is TRBJ2-7; a possible D gene is TRBD1 (5 bases). V gave up 4 bases and J gave up 5 bases, with 18 bases separating them. The germline V gene has CDR1 SEHNR and CDR2 FQNEAQ (reference sequence). This CDR3 has 15 amino acids. CDR3 sequence reads: CASSSWTVQGDEQYF. The CDR3 DNA reads as TGTGCCAGCAGCTCTTGGACGGTCCAAGGGGACGAGCAGTACTTC.

This chain connects TRBV27 to TRBJ1-4; 10 nucleotides agree with TRBD1. CDR3 length: 14 amino acids. The ends lost 4 bases at V and 8 bases at J; junction bases unmatched: 4. Germline V gene data show CDR1 as MNHEY and CDR2 as SMNVEV (reference sequence). The CDR3 coding sequence is TGTGCCAGCAGTTCGGGACAGGGGAGAGAAAAACTGTTTTTT. Protein: CASSSGQGREKLFF.

There are a few counts of this clonotype. The rearrangement joins TRBV30 to TRBJ1-1; perhaps TRBD1 as D (5 bases). This CDR3 has 12 residues. The V end was cut by 7 bases, the J end by 1 base, with 10 bases between. Germline V gene lookup returns CDR1 GTSNPN and CDR2 SVGIG (reference sequence). CDR3 nucleotides: TGTGCCTTGGGACGACGGAACACTGAAGCTTTCTTT. Translation gives CALGRRNTEAFF.

With respect to this clonotype: The DNA is omitted, as the CDR3 cannot be located on it reliably, and the CDR3 follows TCRdb's listing. CDR3 region: CISVPEAEWEQFF. The rearrangement joins TRBV7-5 to TRBJ2-1. TRBV7-5 is assigned pseudogene status. The CDR3 is 13 residues long, ends included.

This clonotype was seen repeatedly, ten times or more. The V and J genes are TRBV7-8 and TRBJ2-7, with D perhaps TRBD1 or TRBD2 (6 bases each). The CDR3 has 16 amino acids. Germline-derived CDR1 and CDR2 are SGHVS and FQNEAQ. V was pared by 1 base and J by 0 bases, with 13 bases between. CDR3 loop: CASSLGPGANSYEQYF. CDR3 coding DNA: TGTGCCAGCAGCTTAGGTCCGGGGGCAAACTCCTACGAGCAGTACTTC.

This clonotype was detected ten times or more. The chain has TRBV5-1 and TRBJ2-2; D unresolved. V was pared by 0 bases and J by 0 bases, with 3 bases between. The CDR3 extends over 14 amino acids. Germline V gene data show CDR1 as SGHRS and CDR2 as YFSETQ. The DNA of the CDR3 is TGCGCCAGCAGCTTGGTCGCGAACACCGGGGAGCTGTTTTTT. As protein: CASSLVANTGELFF.

In its sample, this clonotype was seen many times. The genes are TRBV7-2 and TRBJ2-3; D is unresolved. The CDR3 contains 12 residues. In germline, CDR1 is SGHTA, CDR2 FQGNSA. The germline V and J ends were trimmed by 3 bases and 2 bases, with 3 bases remaining between them. The CDR3 nucleotides are TGTGCCAGCAGCTTCGTCACAGATACGCAGTATTTT. Translated: CASSFVTDTQYF.